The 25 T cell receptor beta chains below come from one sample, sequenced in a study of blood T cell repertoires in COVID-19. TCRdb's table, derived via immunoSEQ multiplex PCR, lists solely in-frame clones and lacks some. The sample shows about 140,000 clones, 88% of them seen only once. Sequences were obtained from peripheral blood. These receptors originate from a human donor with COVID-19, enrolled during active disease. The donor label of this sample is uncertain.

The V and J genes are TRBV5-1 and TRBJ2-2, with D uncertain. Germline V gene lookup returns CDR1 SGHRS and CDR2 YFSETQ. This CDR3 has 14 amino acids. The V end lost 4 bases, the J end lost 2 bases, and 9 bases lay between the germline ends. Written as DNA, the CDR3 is TGCGCCAGCAGCCTAAACTTAAACACCGGGGAGCTGTTTTTT. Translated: CASSLNLNTGELFF.

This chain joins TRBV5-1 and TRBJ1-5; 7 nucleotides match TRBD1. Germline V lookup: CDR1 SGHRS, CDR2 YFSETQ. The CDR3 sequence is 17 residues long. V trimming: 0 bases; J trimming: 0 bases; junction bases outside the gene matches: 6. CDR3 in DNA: TGCGCCAGCAGCTTGGGGACAGGTCCGAATAGCAATCAGCCCCAGCATTTT. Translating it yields CASSLGTGPNSNQPQHF.

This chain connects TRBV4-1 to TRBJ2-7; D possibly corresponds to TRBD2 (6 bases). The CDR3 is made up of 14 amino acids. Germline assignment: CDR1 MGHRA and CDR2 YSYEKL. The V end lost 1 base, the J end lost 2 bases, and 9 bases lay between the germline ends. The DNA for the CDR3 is TGCGCCAGCAGCCAAGTGGAGGGTCCCTACGAGCAGTACTTC. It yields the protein CASSQVEGPYEQYF.

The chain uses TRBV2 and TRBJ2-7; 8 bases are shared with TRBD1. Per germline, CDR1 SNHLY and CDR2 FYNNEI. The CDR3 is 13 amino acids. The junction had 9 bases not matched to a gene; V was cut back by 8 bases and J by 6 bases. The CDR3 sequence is CASDGTGFVEQYF. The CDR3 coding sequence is TGTGCCAGCGACGGGACAGGTTTCGTCGAGCAGTACTTC.

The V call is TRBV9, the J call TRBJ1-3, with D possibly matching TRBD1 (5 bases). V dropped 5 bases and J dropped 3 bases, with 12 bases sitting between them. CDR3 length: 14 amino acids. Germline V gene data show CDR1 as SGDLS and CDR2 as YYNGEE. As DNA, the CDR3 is TGTGCCAGCAGTTCAGGGCGTTTTGGAAACACCATATATTTT. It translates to CASSSGRFGNTIYF.

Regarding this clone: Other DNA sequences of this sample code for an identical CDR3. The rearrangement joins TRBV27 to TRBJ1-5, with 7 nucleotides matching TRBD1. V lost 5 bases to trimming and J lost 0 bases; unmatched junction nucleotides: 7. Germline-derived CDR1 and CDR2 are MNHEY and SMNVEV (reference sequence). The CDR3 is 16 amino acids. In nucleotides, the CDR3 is TGTGCCAGCAGTCCGAGGACAGGTTATAGCAATCAGCCCCAGCATTTT. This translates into CASSPRTGYSNQPQHF.

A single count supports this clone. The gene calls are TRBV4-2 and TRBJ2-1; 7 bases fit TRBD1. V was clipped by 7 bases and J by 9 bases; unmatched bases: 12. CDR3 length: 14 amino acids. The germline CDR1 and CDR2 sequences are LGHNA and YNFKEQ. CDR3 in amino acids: CASTTLQGVGEQFF. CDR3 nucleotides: TGTGCCAGCACCACCCTTCAGGGGGTGGGTGAGCAGTTCTTC.

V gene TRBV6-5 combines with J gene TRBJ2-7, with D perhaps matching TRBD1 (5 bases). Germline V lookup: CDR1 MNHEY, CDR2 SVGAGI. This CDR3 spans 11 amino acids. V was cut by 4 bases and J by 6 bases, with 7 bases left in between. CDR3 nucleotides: TGTGCCAGCAGTTGGGGCCCCGAGCAGTACTTC. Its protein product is CASSWGPEQYF.

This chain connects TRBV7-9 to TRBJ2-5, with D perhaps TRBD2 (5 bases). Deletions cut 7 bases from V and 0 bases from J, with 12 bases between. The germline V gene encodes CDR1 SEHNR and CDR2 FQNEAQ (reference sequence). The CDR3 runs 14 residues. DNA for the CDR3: TGTGCCAGCAACCCCCGAGGGAACCAAGAGACCCAGTACTTC. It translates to CASNPRGNQETQYF.

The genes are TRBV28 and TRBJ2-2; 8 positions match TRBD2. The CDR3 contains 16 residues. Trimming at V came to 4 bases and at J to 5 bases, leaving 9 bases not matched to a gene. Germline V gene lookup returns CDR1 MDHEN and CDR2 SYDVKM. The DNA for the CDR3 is TGTGCCAGCAGTTCCGCCGGGGGGGGCGCGACCGGGGAGCTGTTTTTT. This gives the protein CASSSAGGGATGELFF.

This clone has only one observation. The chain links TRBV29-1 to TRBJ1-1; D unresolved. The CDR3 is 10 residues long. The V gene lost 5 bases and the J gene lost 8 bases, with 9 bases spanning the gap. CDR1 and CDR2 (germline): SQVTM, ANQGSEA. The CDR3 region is CSVYGVEAFF. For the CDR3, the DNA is TGCAGCGTTTACGGGGTCGAAGCTTTCTTT.

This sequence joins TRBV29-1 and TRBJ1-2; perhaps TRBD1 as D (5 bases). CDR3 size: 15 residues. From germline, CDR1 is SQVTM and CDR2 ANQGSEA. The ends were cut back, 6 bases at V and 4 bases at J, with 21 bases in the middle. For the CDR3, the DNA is TGCAGCGTCCACCTCTTTGAGGCCCAGGGCTATGGCTACACCTTC. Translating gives CSVHLFEAQGYGYTF.

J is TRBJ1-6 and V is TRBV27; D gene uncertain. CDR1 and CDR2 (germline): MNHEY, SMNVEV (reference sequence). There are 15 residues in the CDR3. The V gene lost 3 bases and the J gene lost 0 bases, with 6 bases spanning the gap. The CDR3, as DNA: TGTGCCAGCAGTTTTTTGAGCTCCTATAATTCACCCCTCCACTTT. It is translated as CASSFLSSYNSPLHF.

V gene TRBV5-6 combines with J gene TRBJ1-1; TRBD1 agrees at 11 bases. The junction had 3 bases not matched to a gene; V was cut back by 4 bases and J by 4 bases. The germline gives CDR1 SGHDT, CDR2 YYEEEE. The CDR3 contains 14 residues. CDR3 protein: CASSRGQGVTEAFF. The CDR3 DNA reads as TGTGCCAGCAGCAGGGGACAGGGGGTCACTGAAGCTTTCTTT.

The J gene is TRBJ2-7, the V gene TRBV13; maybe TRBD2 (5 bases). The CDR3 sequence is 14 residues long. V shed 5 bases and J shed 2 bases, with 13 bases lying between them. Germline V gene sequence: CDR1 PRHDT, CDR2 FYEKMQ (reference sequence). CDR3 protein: CASSPHLGAYEQYF. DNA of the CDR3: TGTGCCAGCAGCCCCCACTTGGGAGCCTACGAGCAGTACTTC.

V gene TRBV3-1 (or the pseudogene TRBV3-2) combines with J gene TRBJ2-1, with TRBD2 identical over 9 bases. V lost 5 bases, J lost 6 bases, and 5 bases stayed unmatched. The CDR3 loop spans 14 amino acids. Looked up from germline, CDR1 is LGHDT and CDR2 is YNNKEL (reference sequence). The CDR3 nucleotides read TGTGCCAGCAGCGTCTTGACTAGCGGCAATGAGCAGTTCTTC. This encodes CASSVLTSGNEQFF.

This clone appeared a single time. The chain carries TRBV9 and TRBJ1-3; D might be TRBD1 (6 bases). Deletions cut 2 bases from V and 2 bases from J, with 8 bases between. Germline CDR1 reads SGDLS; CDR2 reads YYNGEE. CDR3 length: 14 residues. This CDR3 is CASSVRGAGNTIYF. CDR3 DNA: TGTGCCAGCAGCGTCAGGGGAGCTGGAAACACCATATATTTT.

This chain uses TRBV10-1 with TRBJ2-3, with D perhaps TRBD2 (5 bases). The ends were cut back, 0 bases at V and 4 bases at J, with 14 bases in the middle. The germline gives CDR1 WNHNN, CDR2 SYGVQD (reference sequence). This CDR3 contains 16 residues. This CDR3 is CASSESGRRGSDTQYF. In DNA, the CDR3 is TGCGCCAGCAGTGAGTCCGGGCGGAGAGGGTCAGATACGCAGTATTTT.

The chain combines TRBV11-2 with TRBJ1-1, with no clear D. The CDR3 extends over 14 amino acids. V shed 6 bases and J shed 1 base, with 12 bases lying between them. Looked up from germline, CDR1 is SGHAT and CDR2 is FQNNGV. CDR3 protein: CASSPTRRNTEAFF. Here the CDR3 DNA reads TGTGCCAGCAGTCCGACAAGAAGGAACACTGAAGCTTTCTTT.

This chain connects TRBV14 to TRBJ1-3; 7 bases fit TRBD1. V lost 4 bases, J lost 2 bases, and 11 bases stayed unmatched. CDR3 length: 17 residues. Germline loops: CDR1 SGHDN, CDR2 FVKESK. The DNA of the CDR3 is TGTGCCAGCAGCCTATTACCCGGGACAGCCACTGGAAACACCATATATTTT. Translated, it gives CASSLLPGTATGNTIYF.

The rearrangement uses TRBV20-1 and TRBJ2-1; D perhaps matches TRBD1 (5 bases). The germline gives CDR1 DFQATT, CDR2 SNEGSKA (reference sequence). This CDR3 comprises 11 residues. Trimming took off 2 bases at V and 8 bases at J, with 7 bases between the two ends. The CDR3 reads CSARRGYEQFF. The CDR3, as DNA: TGCAGTGCTAGAAGGGGCTATGAGCAGTTCTTC.

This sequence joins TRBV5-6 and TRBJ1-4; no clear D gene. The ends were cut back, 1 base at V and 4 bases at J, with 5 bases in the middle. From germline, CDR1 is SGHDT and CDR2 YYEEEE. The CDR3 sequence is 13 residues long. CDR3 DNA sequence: TGTGCCAGCAGCTTGACGGGTAATGAAAAACTGTTTTTT. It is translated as CASSLTGNEKLFF.

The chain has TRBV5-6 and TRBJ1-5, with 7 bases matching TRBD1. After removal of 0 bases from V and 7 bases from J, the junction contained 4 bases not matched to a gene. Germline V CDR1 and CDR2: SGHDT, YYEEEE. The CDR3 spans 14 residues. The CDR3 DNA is TGTGCCAGCAGCTTGGGACAGGGTGAACAGCCCCAGCATTTT. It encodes CASSLGQGEQPQHF.

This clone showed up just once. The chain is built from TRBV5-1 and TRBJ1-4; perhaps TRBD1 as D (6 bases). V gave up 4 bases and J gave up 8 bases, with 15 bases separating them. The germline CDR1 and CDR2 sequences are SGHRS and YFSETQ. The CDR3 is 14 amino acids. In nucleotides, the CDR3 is TGCGCCAGCAGCCCTGAACAGGGTGACGAAAAACTGTTTTTT. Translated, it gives CASSPEQGDEKLFF.

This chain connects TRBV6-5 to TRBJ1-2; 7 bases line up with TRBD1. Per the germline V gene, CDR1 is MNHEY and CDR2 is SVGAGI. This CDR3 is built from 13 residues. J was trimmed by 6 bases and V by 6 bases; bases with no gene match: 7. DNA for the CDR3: TGTGCCAGCAGGGGGACAGTTTTACATGGCTACACCTTC. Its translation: CASRGTVLHGYTF.